This is a list of T cell receptor beta chains from one sample in a study of identical twins. Each CDR3 protein is one row after TCRdb ran MiXCR on the 5' RACE reads. The sample has hundreds of thousands of distinct CDR3 sequences, approximately 7% seen once. These data are also associated with another study on yellow fever vaccine responses in identical twins.

Sequenced: memory (CD45RO+) T cells sorted from blood. All receptors come from a woman aged 18-29 years in good health. Each CDR3 is given with its conserved first and last residue. The D gene is left open where the match is weak. Rows may omit the clone size; those that give it use once, few, many or a size class.

cdr3_aa cdr3_nt clone_size v_call d_call cdr3_length j_call
CASRTGTSGSVGRETQYF TGCGCCAGCAGAACCGGGACTAGCGGGAGTGTCGGCCGAGAGACCCAGTACTTC NA TRBV5-1 TRBD2 18 TRBJ2-5
CATSRSGQGETQYF TGTGCCACCAGCAGATCGGGACAGGGTGAGACCCAGTACTTC few TRBV15 TRBD1 14 TRBJ2-5
CASSLIAETQYF TGTGCCAGCAGCTTAATTGCAGAGACCCAGTACTTC many TRBV11-2 NA 12 TRBJ2-5
CASSLEGTNTDTQYF TGCGCCAGCAGCTTGGAGGGGACAAACACAGATACGCAGTATTTT many TRBV5-1 NA 15 TRBJ2-3
CASAGLADADTQYF TGTGCCAGCGCAGGACTAGCGGATGCAGATACGCAGTATTTT NA TRBV6-1 TRBD2 14 TRBJ2-3
CASRGSLGIMNTEAFF TGCGCCAGCAGGGGGTCCTTGGGGATAATGAACACTGAAGCTTTCTTT many TRBV5-1 NA 16 TRBJ1-1
CASSLLGQGSGVREQYF TGTGCCAGCAGCTTGTTGGGACAGGGGTCGGGAGTCAGGGAGCAGTACTTC many TRBV5-6 TRBD1 17 TRBJ2-7
CASSVGVTTDTQYF TGTGCCAGCAGCGTGGGGGTTACCACAGATACGCAGTATTTT few TRBV9 NA 14 TRBJ2-3
CTCSLGGVSGRFTDTQYF TGTACCTGCAGTTTAGGAGGGGTAAGCGGGCGTTTCACAGATACGCAGTATTTT NA TRBV12-3/TRBV12-4 NA 18 TRBJ2-3
CSARDTMNTEAFF TGCAGTGCTAGGGACACCATGAACACTGAAGCTTTCTTT few TRBV20-1 NA 13 TRBJ1-1
CAGDRWGSGYTF TGTGCCGGAGATCGGTGGGGAAGTGGCTACACCTTC NA TRBV7-9 NA 12 TRBJ1-2
CSVRGAVGLGLTQETQYF TGCAGCGTTCGGGGGGCGGTAGGGTTGGGGCTTACGCAAGAGACCCAGTACTTC many TRBV29-1 NA 18 TRBJ2-5
CASSLPGHNYNEQFF TGTGCCAGCAGCCTTCCGGGACATAACTACAATGAGCAGTTCTTC few TRBV7-9 NA 15 TRBJ2-1
CSASQGAVGGELFF TGCAGCGCCAGTCAGGGTGCGGTAGGCGGGGAGCTGTTTTTT many TRBV29-1 NA 14 TRBJ2-2
CASSSLQGNQPQHF TGTGCCAGCAGCTCTTTACAGGGAAATCAGCCCCAGCATTTT many TRBV25-1 NA 14 TRBJ1-5
CASSVLTSWTGVSYEQFF TGTGCCAGCAGCGTCTTGACTAGCTGGACGGGGGTATCCTATGAGCAGTTCTTC NA TRBV9 TRBD2 18 TRBJ2-1
CAISESGMETQYF TGTGCCATCAGTGAAAGCGGGATGGAGACCCAGTACTTC many TRBV10-3 TRBD2 13 TRBJ2-5
CASSQGAGGGETQYF TGCGCCAGCAGCCAAGGGGCGGGAGGGGGCGAGACCCAGTACTTC few TRBV4-1 TRBD2 15 TRBJ2-5
CASSQRVGTRDTDTQYF TGTGCCAGCAGCCAAAGGGTCGGGACTAGAGACACAGATACGCAGTATTTT NA TRBV3-1 TRBD2 17 TRBJ2-3
CASSLALAGGEDTQYF TGCGCCAGCAGCTTGGCGCTAGCGGGGGGAGAAGATACGCAGTATTTT many TRBV5-1 TRBD2 16 TRBJ2-3
CASSLLAGGPLEQYF TGTGCCAGCAGCTTACTTGCGGGAGGGCCGCTCGAGCAGTACTTC NA TRBV11-1 TRBD2 15 TRBJ2-7
CASSSHTSAEQFF TGTGCCAGCAGCTCTCATACTAGCGCTGAGCAGTTCTTC few TRBV3-1 TRBD2 13 TRBJ2-1
CSARDMASTDTQYF TGCAGTGCTAGAGATATGGCTAGCACAGATACGCAGTATTTT few TRBV20-1 NA 14 TRBJ2-3
CSASGPGETQYF TGCAGTGCTAGCGGTCCTGGGGAGACCCAGTACTTC few TRBV20-1 NA 12 TRBJ2-5
CAGQGWDTGELFF TGTGCCGGACAGGGTTGGGACACCGGGGAGCTGTTTTTT few TRBV6-1 TRBD1 13 TRBJ2-2
CASTPWAGGLDEQFF TGTGCCAGCACCCCCTGGGCGGGAGGGCTGGATGAGCAGTTCTTC NA TRBV3-2 NA 15 TRBJ2-1
CATSEGQAHTGELFF TGTGCCACCAGTGAGGGACAGGCCCACACCGGGGAGCTGTTTTTT many TRBV24-1 TRBD1 15 TRBJ2-2
CASSRLGDIQYF TGTGCCAGCAGCCGGCTGGGGGACATTCAGTACTTC NA TRBV6-1 NA 12 TRBJ2-4
CASSLVIRPGELFF TGTGCCAGCAGCTTAGTTATTCGCCCCGGGGAGCTGTTTTTT few TRBV7-9 NA 14 TRBJ2-2
CASLRGNTGELFF TGCGCCAGCCTCCGAGGGAACACCGGGGAGCTGTTTTTT NA TRBV5-1 NA 13 TRBJ2-2
CASSQDGEGYTF TGTGCCAGCAGCCAGGACGGGGAGGGCTACACCTTC few TRBV7-7 NA 12 TRBJ1-2
CASTASGQGYEKLFF TGTGCCAGCACCGCATCGGGACAGGGATATGAAAAACTGTTTTTT NA TRBV3-1 TRBD1 15 TRBJ1-4
CASSFVLSRVPGANVLTF TGTGCCAGCAGCTTTGTGTTAAGCAGGGTTCCTGGGGCCAACGTCCTGACTTTC many TRBV11-1 NA 18 TRBJ2-6
CATRRVADEKLFF TGTGCCACCCGCAGAGTTGCCGATGAAAAACTGTTTTTT NA TRBV15 NA 13 TRBJ1-4
CASGGRNSGANVLTF TGTGCCAGCGGGGGACGAAACTCTGGGGCCAACGTCCTGACTTTC few TRBV2 NA 15 TRBJ2-6
CASSLDRDAQYF TGTGCCAGCAGCCTCGACAGGGATGCACAGTACTTC many TRBV5-6 TRBD1 12 TRBJ2-5
CSARPWGDTQYF TGCAGTGCGCGGCCGTGGGGAGATACGCAGTATTTT few TRBV20-1 NA 12 TRBJ2-3
CASSLKGSGYNEQFF TGTGCCAGCAGCTTGAAGGGATCTGGTTACAATGAGCAGTTCTTC many TRBV7-3 NA 15 TRBJ2-1
CSARRGPDNEQFF TGCAGTGCTAGGAGGGGGCCCGACAATGAGCAGTTCTTC NA TRBV20-1 TRBD1 13 TRBJ2-1
CASSPGDRDVNEQFF TGTGCCAGCAGTCCCGGGGACAGGGACGTTAATGAGCAGTTCTTC NA TRBV28 TRBD1 15 TRBJ2-1
CASSDSSYNEQFF TGTGCCAGCAGTGACTCCAGCTACAATGAGCAGTTCTTC many TRBV6-4 NA 13 TRBJ2-1
CASSLETGGGTDTQYF TGTGCCAGCAGCTTAGAGACAGGGGGAGGCACAGATACGCAGTATTTT many TRBV7-9 TRBD1 16 TRBJ2-3
CASSEFRRGWGYEQYF TGTGCCAGCAGTGAATTTCGTAGGGGCTGGGGCTACGAGCAGTACTTC NA TRBV25-1 NA 16 TRBJ2-7
CSASGWGGEIYGYTF TGCAGTGCTAGTGGGTGGGGCGGTGAGATTTATGGCTACACCTTC NA TRBV20-1 NA 15 TRBJ1-2
CASSLKDTQYF TGTGCCAGCAGCTTAAAGGATACGCAGTATTTT many TRBV11-2 NA 11 TRBJ2-3
CASSLAGAGADTQYF TGTGCCAGCAGCTTAGCGGGAGCGGGGGCAGATACGCAGTATTTT NA TRBV7-3 TRBD2 15 TRBJ2-3
CATSRDIGTQYF TGTGCCACCAGCAGAGATATAGGAACGCAGTATTTT many TRBV15 NA 12 TRBJ2-3
CSARDGRKALYGYTF TGCAGTGCTAGAGATGGGCGGAAAGCCTTATATGGCTACACCTTC NA TRBV20-1 NA 15 TRBJ1-2
CASGAGTGPWDEQFF TGTGCCAGCGGGGCCGGGACAGGGCCTTGGGATGAGCAGTTCTTC few TRBV25-1 TRBD1 15 TRBJ2-1
CATTSGRYANTGELFF TGTGCCACGACTAGCGGGAGATACGCGAACACCGGGGAGCTGTTTTTT few TRBV6-2/TRBV6-3 TRBD2 16 TRBJ2-2
CASSMEGEQYF TGCGCCAGCAGCATGGAGGGCGAGCAGTACTTC many TRBV5-1 NA 11 TRBJ2-7
CASRVGTSGSYEQYF TGCGCCAGCAGAGTAGGGACTAGCGGGTCCTACGAGCAGTACTTC NA TRBV10-2 TRBD2 15 TRBJ2-7
CASSPRLAGATDTQYF TGTGCCAGCAGCCCCCGGCTAGCGGGAGCAACAGATACGCAGTATTTT NA TRBV12-3/TRBV12-4 TRBD2 16 TRBJ2-3
CASKEGQTSGFTQYF TGTGCCAGCAAGGAGGGGCAGACTAGCGGCTTTACGCAGTATTTT few TRBV2 TRBD2 15 TRBJ2-3
CASSLLSFGGYEQYF TGTGCCAGCAGCTTACTAAGCTTCGGCGGCTACGAGCAGTACTTC NA TRBV7-9 NA 15 TRBJ2-7
CASSPIQGRGEKLFF TGCGCCAGCAGCCCCATACAGGGGAGAGGTGAAAAACTGTTTTTT NA TRBV5-1 TRBD1 15 TRBJ1-4
CASSLGTGDPLF TGCGCCAGCAGCTTGGGGACAGGGGATCCCCTCTTC few TRBV5-1 TRBD1 12 TRBJ2-1
CGEATNYGYTF TGTGGAGAGGCCACTAACTATGGCTACACCTTC NA TRBV20-1 NA 11 TRBJ1-2
CSAISWSSTDTQYF TGCAGTGCTATATCGTGGTCTAGCACAGATACGCAGTATTTT NA TRBV20-1 NA 14 TRBJ2-3